This T cell receptor (beta chain) originates from a study of T cell changes during pregnancy in multiple sclerosis. Using immunoSEQ multiplex PCR, the repertoire was profiled, and TCRdb retains in-frame clones only, with some absent. The data contain just under 95,000 clones, around 94% of them singletons. This CDR3 has 14 residues. Germline V gene lookup returns CDR1 MNHEY and CDR2 SMNVEV (reference sequence). Trimming stripped 8 bases from V and 7 bases from J, with 21 bases between. This TCR was recovered from a female donor with multiple sclerosis, enrolled in a pregnancy study. The specimen comprised peripheral blood, sampled in the first trimester of pregnancy. The gene calls are TRBV27 and TRBJ2-7; weak D call: TRBD2 (6 bases). The CDR3 sequence: CASAGLPAFEEQYF. Written as DNA, the CDR3 is TGTGCCAGCGCAGGACTACCGGCCTTCGAAGAGCAGTACTTC.